Shown below are 21 T cell receptor beta chains from a single sample sequenced in a study of CD8 T cells in ankylosing spondylitis. TCRdb recomputed calls from the 5' RACE reads with MiXCR, one row per CDR3 protein. The sample consists of 50,000 to 75,000 distinct CDR3 sequences, 6% to 8% of them appearing once. The sample consisted of synovial fluid, either unsorted or a sorted T cell fraction (not recorded which). The origin of the receptors is a male donor with ankylosing spondylitis.

This clonotype was counted at least ten times. The chain carries TRBV20-1 and TRBJ2-4; D possibly uses TRBD1 or TRBD2 (6 bases each). The CDR3 runs to 13 residues. Germline loops: CDR1 DFQATT, CDR2 SNEGSKA (reference sequence). V lost 4 bases and J 6 bases, leaving 13 bases between the germline ends. DNA of the CDR3: TGCAGTGCTACCGACAGGCGGGGAAACATTCAGTACTTC. Translating gives CSATDRRGNIQYF.

This clonotype was counted many times. The chain has TRBV19 and TRBJ2-1, with 9 bases identical to TRBD2. This CDR3 region has 16 residues. Germline CDR1 reads LNHDA; CDR2 reads SQIVND (reference sequence). The V gene end was trimmed by 5 bases and the J gene end by 0 bases; junction bases not matched to a gene: 5. The CDR3 DNA reads TGTGCCAGTAGTCCCCTTAGCGGGAGCTCCTACAATGAGCAGTTCTTC. Its translation is CASSPLSGSSYNEQFF.

The chain uses TRBV30 and TRBJ1-2; TRBD1 matches at 7 bases. V lost 4 bases to trimming and J lost 4 bases; unmatched junction nucleotides: 3. The CDR3 has 12 residues. The germline CDR1 and CDR2 sequences are GTSNPN and SVGIG (reference sequence). CDR3 loop: CAWMGTVYGYTF. The CDR3 nucleotides read TGTGCCTGGATGGGGACAGTCTATGGCTACACCTTC.

This clonotype was recorded at least ten times. The V call is TRBV27, the J call TRBJ1-1; no clear D gene. Per the germline V gene, CDR1 is MNHEY and CDR2 is SMNVEV (reference sequence). V was shortened by 7 bases and J by 0 bases, with 15 bases between the two germline ends. This CDR3 contains 15 residues. The CDR3 nucleotides read TGTGCCAGCATCTTGAGGGTCGACATGAACACTGAAGCTTTCTTT. Its translation: CASILRVDMNTEAFF.

This clonotype was detected only a few times. The chain joins TRBV5-6 to TRBJ2-3, with D uncertain. The CDR3 consists of 12 residues. V was cut by 3 bases and J by 5 bases, with 7 bases left in between. Germline V gene lookup returns CDR1 SGHDT and CDR2 YYEEEE. The CDR3 DNA reads TGTGCCAGCAGCTGGATAAGAGATACGCAGTATTTT. It encodes CASSWIRDTQYF.

V usage is TRBV7-2 and J usage is TRBJ2-5, with TRBD2 matching 7 bases. Germline-derived CDR1 and CDR2 are SGHTA and FQGNSA. The CDR3 is made up of 15 amino acids. The V gene end was trimmed by 0 bases and the J gene end by 5 bases; junction bases not matched to a gene: 6. The CDR3 sequence: CASSLAGGPGETQYF. The CDR3 region has the DNA TGTGCCAGCAGCTTAGCGGGAGGGCCGGGGGAGACCCAGTACTTC. The variable domain in full, with the rest retrieved from reference TRBV7-2 and TRBJ2-5, is GAGVSQSPSNKVTEKGKDVELRCDPISGHTALYWYRQSLGQGLEFLIYFQGNSAPDKSGLPSDRFSAERTGGSVSTLTIQRTQQEDSAVYLCASSLAGGPGETQYFGPGTRLLVL.

At least ten counts were recorded for this clonotype. The rearrangement uses TRBV20-1 and TRBJ2-7; D is perhaps TRBD2 (6 bases). Germline V gene sequence: CDR1 DFQATT, CDR2 SNEGSKA (reference sequence). Trimming removed 6 bases from V and 0 bases from J, with 12 bases in between. This CDR3 has 13 residues. CDR3 sequence: CSAGDSNSYEQYF. The CDR3 DNA follows: TGCAGTGCGGGGGACTCCAACTCCTACGAGCAGTACTTC.

V usage is TRBV20-1 and J usage is TRBJ2-1; 10 nucleotides match TRBD2. The trim removed 4 bases at V and 5 bases at J, leaving 8 bases unmatched. CDR1 is DFQATT, CDR2 SNEGSKA, per germline (reference sequence). This CDR3 has 15 residues. The DNA of the CDR3 is TGCAGTGCTACTAGGCTAGCGGGAGACAACAATGAGCAGTTCTTC. Translating gives CSATRLAGDNNEQFF.

This clonotype has at least ten counts. V and J are TRBV30 and TRBJ1-1; D is unresolved. V lost 4 bases and J lost 0, with 3 bases in between. This CDR3 is built from 11 residues. From germline, CDR1 is GTSNPN and CDR2 SVGIG (reference sequence). The chain's CDR3 is CAWNLNTEAFF. Written as DNA, the CDR3 is TGTGCCTGGAACTTGAACACTGAAGCTTTCTTT.

The chain couples TRBV11-2 to TRBJ2-1; D is ambiguous. Per germline, CDR1 SGHAT and CDR2 FQNNGV. V was pared by 0 bases and J by 0 bases, with 12 bases between. CDR3 length: 17 residues. CDR3 nucleotide sequence: TGTGCCAGCAGCTTAGAGGGCGATTTTAGCTCCTACAATGAGCAGTTCTTC. Translated: CASSLEGDFSSYNEQFF.

The sample holds many counts of this clonotype. This chain links TRBV4-1 with TRBJ2-1; TRBD2 aligns across 9 bases. With 1 base clipped from V and 8 bases from J, the junction kept 15 bases outside the gene matches. The V gene's germline CDR1 is MGHRA and CDR2 YSYEKL. This CDR3 has 18 amino acids. The CDR3 reads CASSQGGLAGGPLDEQFF. The CDR3 DNA is TGCGCCAGCAGCCAAGGCGGATTGGCGGGAGGGCCTCTCGATGAGCAGTTCTTC.

At least ten counts were recorded for this clonotype. This chain connects TRBV15 to TRBJ2-1; D call uncertain. The CDR3 contains 13 residues. V lost 0 bases, J lost 15 bases, and 15 bases lay in between. From germline, CDR1 is LNHNV and CDR2 YYDKDF (reference sequence). The CDR3 here is CATSRDPVLGSFF. DNA of the CDR3: TGTGCCACCAGCAGAGATCCCGTACTTGGTTCGTTCTTC.

This clonotype is termed medium-sized. J is TRBJ1-1 and V is TRBV5-1, with 8 bases that match TRBD1. The germline gives CDR1 SGHRS, CDR2 YFSETQ. J was trimmed by 5 bases and V by 2 bases; bases with no gene match: 5. The CDR3 has 14 residues. CDR3 loop: CASSFQGARTEAFF. The CDR3 DNA reads TGCGCCAGCAGCTTCCAGGGGGCTAGGACTGAAGCTTTCTTT.

This clonotype was seen many times. V gene TRBV20-1 combines with J gene TRBJ2-5, with 8 bases identical to TRBD1. Germline CDR1 and CDR2: DFQATT and SNEGSKA (reference sequence). CDR3 length: 14 residues. V lost 2 bases to trimming and J lost 5 bases; unmatched junction nucleotides: 7. This CDR3 is CSARSDRVDETQYF. The DNA of the CDR3 is TGCAGTGCTAGATCGGACAGGGTGGACGAGACCCAGTACTTC.

This clonotype was recorded at least ten times. This chain connects TRBV7-9 to TRBJ1-1; TRBD1 is a possible D gene (5 bases). The CDR3 is 15 amino acids. In germline, CDR1 is SEHNR, CDR2 FQNEAQ (reference sequence). Trimming shortened V by 2 bases and J by 3 bases, and 13 bases separated the two germline ends. CDR3 amino acids: CASSLKRGGDTEAFF. The CDR3 DNA is TGTGCCAGCAGCTTAAAAAGGGGTGGGGACACTGAAGCTTTCTTT.

The table lists this clonotype with a few counts. The junction departs from germline at one end; a sequencing error may be responsible. This chain uses TRBV7-7 with TRBJ2-2; 7 nucleotides line up with TRBD2. This CDR3 region has 18 residues. Looked up from germline, CDR1 is SSHAT and CDR2 is FNYEAQ (reference sequence). DNA of the CDR3: TGTGCTAGCAGCTTCGAGCGGGGTCACCACGCGAACACCGGGGAGCTGTTTTTT. Residues: CASSFERGHHANTGELFF.

This clonotype was seen at least ten times. The chain combines TRBV20-1 with TRBJ2-3; D perhaps matches TRBD2 (6 bases). Germline assignment: CDR1 DFQATT and CDR2 SNEGSKA (reference sequence). V was trimmed by 3 bases and J by 6 bases, leaving 16 bases between them. CDR3 length equals 14 residues. The chain's CDR3 is CSASGAGPLDTQYF. The DNA of the CDR3 is TGCAGTGCTAGTGGCGCGGGGCCTTTGGATACGCAGTATTTT.

The J gene is TRBJ1-3, the V gene TRBV30; D gene unclear. The germline V gene encodes CDR1 GTSNPN and CDR2 SVGIG (reference sequence). The CDR3 contains 13 residues. The V end lost 7 bases, the J end lost 0 bases, and 10 bases lay between the germline ends. The CDR3 sequence is CASAASSGNTIYF. As DNA, the CDR3 is TGTGCCTCGGCTGCAAGCTCTGGAAACACCATATATTTT.

The chain combines TRBV5-8 with TRBJ2-1; D gene uncertain. Trimming cost V 3 bases and J 4 bases, with 20 bases left between them. CDR1 SGHTS and CDR2 YDEGEE come from the germline V gene. The CDR3 is 17 amino acids. This chain's CDR3 is CASSSTVVIRSYNEQFF. The CDR3 bases are TGTGCCAGCAGCTCGACCGTGGTCATACGGTCATACAATGAGCAGTTCTTC.

This clonotype was observed a handful of times. V is TRBV6-1 and J is TRBJ2-3; 8 bases match TRBD1. The V gene's germline CDR1 is MNHNS and CDR2 SASEGT. CDR3 length equals 15 residues. V lost 7 bases and J lost 5; bases outside the gene matches: 11. CDR3 in DNA: TGTGCCAGCACCCAACAGGGGGTGCAGGGAGATACGCAGTATTTT. Translation: CASTQQGVQGDTQYF.

The rearrangement links TRBV18 to TRBJ2-5, with 9 bases that match TRBD1. Looked up from germline, CDR1 is KGHSH and CDR2 is LQKENI. V was pared by 2 bases and J by 4 bases, with 8 bases of the junction left unmatched. This CDR3 comprises 16 residues. The CDR3 nucleotides are TGTGCCAGCTCACCAACACAGGGGGCGGGTCGAGAGACCCAGTACTTC. Residues: CASSPTQGAGRETQYF.